This is a list of T cell receptor beta chains from one sample in a study of blood T cells in healthy people across ages. TCRdb re-analysed the 5' RACE reads in MiXCR, keeping a single row per CDR3 protein. The profile shows hundreds of thousands of distinct CDR3 sequences, just over 55% of them singletons. Sequencing was carried out using blood. These receptors came from a man in his forties or fifties in good health. The CDR3 runs from the conserved cysteine through the conserved F or W. A D gene is named only where the DNA matches it firmly. Not every row has a clone size; where given, it reads once, few, many or a size class.

clone_size j_call v_call d_call cdr3_nt cdr3_aa
NA TRBJ2-3 TRBV10-3 NA TGTGCCACGGCAGGGGCAGATACGCAGTATTTT CATAGADTQYF
many TRBJ2-3 TRBV20-1 NA TGCAGTGCTAGAGATTTGTCGGGAGCTACAGATACGCAGTATTTT CSARDLSGATDTQYF
NA TRBJ1-1 TRBV3-1 NA TGTGCCAGCAGCCAAGATCCCCGGGTCACTGAAGCTTTCTTT CASSQDPRVTEAFF
NA TRBJ2-3 TRBV11-2 TRBD2 TGTGCCAGCAGCCCCCCGGGGGGGGTGGCAGATACGCAGTATTTT CASSPPGGVADTQYF
NA TRBJ2-1 TRBV29-1 NA TGCAGCGCGGGGTATAGCGGTTCCAATGAGCAGTTCTTC CSAGYSGSNEQFF
NA TRBJ1-6 TRBV7-9 TRBD1 TGTGCCAGCAGCTTAGGACAGGGAGAGTCACCCCTCCACTTT CASSLGQGESPLHF
NA TRBJ2-7 TRBV20-1 TRBD1 TGCAGTGCTAGAGAGGTCCAGGGGGCACCCTACGAGCAGTACTTC CSAREVQGAPYEQYF
NA TRBJ2-7 TRBV7-3 TRBD2 TGTGCCAGCAGCACCCCCGGGACTAGCGGGGGCATTAGCAACGAGCAGTACTTC CASSTPGTSGGISNEQYF
NA TRBJ2-4 TRBV27 TRBD2 TGTGCCAGCACTCCGACGGCTCTAGCGGGGCTAGCCAAAAACATTCAGTACTTC CASTPTALAGLAKNIQYF
NA TRBJ1-2 TRBV7-9 NA TGTGCCAGCAGCGTATGGGGAGACGGCTACACCTTC CASSVWGDGYTF
once TRBJ2-1 TRBV4-2 NA TGTGCCAGCAGCCAAGATAGCGGTTCAAACAATGAGCAGTTCTTC CASSQDSGSNNEQFF
NA TRBJ2-1 TRBV4-2 NA TGTGCCAGCAGCCCTGGAACAATGGGTAGGGATGAGCAGTTCTTC CASSPGTMGRDEQFF
NA TRBJ2-5 TRBV5-6 TRBD1 TGTGCCAGCACCATGAATCGGGACAGGGCAGAGACCCAGTACTTC CASTMNRDRAETQYF
NA TRBJ2-1 TRBV28 NA TGTGCCAGCAGTCTATCCGGGCCGATAAGTTTGGATGAGCAGTTCTTC CASSLSGPISLDEQFF
NA TRBJ2-5 TRBV7-2 NA TGTGCCAGCAACAAACCCCAAGAGACCCAGTACTTC CASNKPQETQYF
few TRBJ2-7 TRBV28 NA TGTGCCAGCAGGGGAAGCGGTGGCAACGAGCAGTACTTC CASRGSGGNEQYF
NA TRBJ1-2 TRBV28 TRBD1 TGTGCCAGCAGTTCCCCAGGGGGCAACCCACGACACTATGGCTACACCTTC CASSSPGGNPRHYGYTF
few TRBJ2-5 TRBV9 TRBD2 TGTGCCAGCAGCCTGGGACTAGCGGATTCCCTCCAAGAGACCCAGTACTTC CASSLGLADSLQETQYF
few TRBJ2-5 TRBV3-1 NA TGTGCCAGCAGCCTCCTTCTGGAGGGGGAGACCCAGTACTTC CASSLLLEGETQYF
few TRBJ2-5 TRBV29-1 TRBD1 TGCAGCGTCGCGTTTAGGGGGCAGGAGACCCAGTACTTC CSVAFRGQETQYF
many TRBJ2-5 TRBV29-1 TRBD1 TGCAGCGTGCTTTTCAGGGGGCCAGAGACCCAGTACTTC CSVLFRGPETQYF
NA TRBJ1-1 TRBV27 TRBD1 TGTGCCAGCCAGGGGGGCTCATCATCCACTGAAGCTTTCTTT CASQGGSSSTEAFF
NA TRBJ1-4 TRBV20-1 NA TGCAGCCTAAAGGGACCCAAAGAAAAACTGTTTTTT CSLKGPKEKLFF
NA TRBJ2-3 TRBV12-3/TRBV12-4 NA TGTGCCAGCAGTTTAGGAGCGGGCGTCGGGGGCGATACGCAGTATTTT CASSLGAGVGGDTQYF
few TRBJ2-7 TRBV20-1 TRBD1 TGCAGTGCTAGGGCCTTTCCGACAGGGGGCATGGTCTCCGAGCAGTACTTC CSARAFPTGGMVSEQYF
once TRBJ2-1 TRBV9 TRBD1 TGTGCCAGCAGCGTAGCTCTCGGGGGACAGGGGGCGAGGGAGCAGTTCTTC CASSVALGGQGAREQFF
NA TRBJ2-5 TRBV5-1 NA TGCGCCAGCAGCTTGGATACAGGGTGGGGAGAGACCCAGTACTTC CASSLDTGWGETQYF
NA TRBJ2-1 TRBV20-1 TRBD2 TGCAGTGCAACTACTCTAGCGGGAGACGCGAGTGAGCAGTTCTTC CSATTLAGDASEQFF
NA TRBJ2-7 TRBV7-2 TRBD2 TGTGCCAGCAGCTTAGTTTCTACCGGACTAGCGGAGGGAGCCGAGCAGTACTTC CASSLVSTGLAEGAEQYF
NA TRBJ1-1 TRBV7-2 NA TGTGCCAGTAGCTGGAGTAGAGGAGGGGACACTGAAGCTTTCTTT CASSWSRGGDTEAFF
NA TRBJ2-1 TRBV15 NA TGTGCCACCAGCAGAGATCTGAGGGATGAGCAGTTCTTC CATSRDLRDEQFF
NA TRBJ2-7 TRBV20-1 TRBD1 TGCAGTGCTAGGGCTGACAGGGGCCACCACGAGCAGTACTTC CSARADRGHHEQYF
once TRBJ2-7 TRBV5-1 NA TGTGCCAGCAGCTTGGCCTGGGCTTCCTACGAGCAGTACTTC CASSLAWASYEQYF
few TRBJ1-2 TRBV10-3 TRBD1 TGTGCCATCAGCCAGGACAGGGACGGGTATGGCTACACCTTC CAISQDRDGYGYTF
few TRBJ1-1 TRBV27 NA TGTGCCAGCCGTAGAATAAGGTGGGAGGACACTGAAGCTTTCTTT CASRRIRWEDTEAFF
NA TRBJ2-1 TRBV9 NA TGTGCCAGCAGCGTAAACGGGGGACCCTACAATGAGCAGTTCTTC CASSVNGGPYNEQFF
NA TRBJ1-2 TRBV7-9 NA TGTGCCAGCAGCCCCGGAGGGGTAAGATATGGCTACACCTTC CASSPGGVRYGYTF
NA TRBJ2-7 TRBV2 NA TGTGCCAGCGGCCCCGACGGGGAGCAGTACTTC CASGPDGEQYF
NA TRBJ2-7 TRBV6-6 NA TGTGCCAGCAGCCCGGGACTTTTACTCTACGAGCAGTACTTC CASSPGLLLYEQYF
NA TRBJ2-3 TRBV7-9 TRBD2 TGTGCCAGCAGCTTTTTACTAGCGGGAGGAACAGATACGCAGTATTTT CASSFLLAGGTDTQYF
NA TRBJ1-5 TRBV5-1 TRBD1 TGCGCCAGCAGCTTGGGGGACAGGGGTCGATCCTTCCCTGATCAGCCCCAGCATTTT CASSLGDRGRSFPDQPQHF
NA TRBJ2-5 TRBV12-3/TRBV12-4 TRBD1 TGTGCCAGCAGCGCCGGGACAGGGGTCCAAGAGACCCAGTACTTC CASSAGTGVQETQYF
few TRBJ2-5 TRBV5-1 NA TGCGCCAGCAGCCGGGACGGGGGTAGCCAAGAGACCCAGTACTTC CASSRDGGSQETQYF
NA TRBJ1-1 TRBV4-2 NA TGTGCCAGCAGCCAAGAAGATGTGAGGGCCGGGGAAGCTTTCTTT CASSQEDVRAGEAFF
NA TRBJ1-2 TRBV9 TRBD1 TGTGCCAGCAGCCAGACAGGGGAGGGCGGCTACACCTTC CASSQTGEGGYTF
few TRBJ1-1 TRBV7-9 NA TGTGCCGGTATGGGGGGCGCTGGAGCTTTCTTT CAGMGGAGAFF
NA TRBJ1-3 TRBV14 NA TGTGCCAGCAGCCTTTTGGAGCCCGGCCCAGGAAACACCATATATTTT CASSLLEPGPGNTIYF
few TRBJ2-7 TRBV29-1 NA TGCAGCGTTGGGGGGGCCGCCTACGAGCAGTACTTC CSVGGAAYEQYF
NA TRBJ2-7 TRBV20-1 TRBD1 TGCAGTGCCGGACAGGGTTACAATGAGCAGTACTTC CSAGQGYNEQYF
NA TRBJ2-5 TRBV2 NA TGTGCCAGCAGTGAAGGGTTTTCAGGGCGGCAGTACTTC CASSEGFSGRQYF
few TRBJ2-5 TRBV11-2 TRBD1 TGTGCCAGCAGCTTAGGTACTCGGGACAGCCAAGAGACCCAGTACTTC CASSLGTRDSQETQYF
NA TRBJ2-3 TRBV4-2 TRBD2 TGTGCCAGCGGCCAAGAGGTGTTAGCGGGAGGAAGGGGCACAGATACGCAGTATTTT CASGQEVLAGGRGTDTQYF